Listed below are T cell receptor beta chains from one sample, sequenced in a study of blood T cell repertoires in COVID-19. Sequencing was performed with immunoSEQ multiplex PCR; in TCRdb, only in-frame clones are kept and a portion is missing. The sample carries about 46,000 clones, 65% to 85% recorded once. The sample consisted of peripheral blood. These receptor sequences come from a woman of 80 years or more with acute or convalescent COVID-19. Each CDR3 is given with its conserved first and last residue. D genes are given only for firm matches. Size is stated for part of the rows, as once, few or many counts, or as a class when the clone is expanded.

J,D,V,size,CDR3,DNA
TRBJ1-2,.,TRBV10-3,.,CAISESTGTSYGYTF,TGTGCCATCAGTGAGTCGACCGGGACAAGCTATGGCTACACCTTC
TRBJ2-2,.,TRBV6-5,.,CASSSTRSGELFF,TGTGCCAGCAGTTCCACTAGGTCGGGGGAGCTGTTTTTT
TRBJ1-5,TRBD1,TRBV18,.,CASSRTAGGQNSNQPQHF,TGTGCCAGCTCAAGGACAGCCGGGGGACAGAATAGCAATCAGCCCCAGCATTTT
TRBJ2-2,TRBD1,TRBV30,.,CAWSPGQGNTGELFF,TGTGCCTGGAGTCCGGGACAGGGAAACACCGGGGAGCTGTTTTTT
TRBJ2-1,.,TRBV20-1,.,CSAIYPIEQFF,TGCAGTGCAATCTACCCGATCGAGCAGTTCTTC
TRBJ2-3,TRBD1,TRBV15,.,CATSRVRGGALDTQYF,TGTGCCACCAGCAGAGTTAGAGGGGGCGCCTTAGATACGCAGTATTTT
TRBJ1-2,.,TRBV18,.,CASSPRSEAGLFGDTF,TGTGCCAGCTCACCCCGGTCCGAGGCAGGGCTTTTTGGTGACACCTTC
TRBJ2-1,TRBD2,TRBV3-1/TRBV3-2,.,CASSQVRTSGDNEQFF,TGTGCCAGCAGCCAAGTACGGACTAGCGGGGACAATGAGCAGTTCTTC
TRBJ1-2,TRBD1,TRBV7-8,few,CASSLLKQGNYGYTF,TGTGCCAGCAGCTTATTAAAACAGGGGAACTATGGCTACACCTTC
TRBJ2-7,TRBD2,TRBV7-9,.,CASSLIAGVLYEQYF,TGTGCCAGCAGCCTCATAGCGGGGGTGCTCTACGAGCAGTACTTC
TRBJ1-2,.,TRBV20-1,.,CSASRAGVDYGYTF,TGCAGTGCTAGTAGGGCAGGGGTAGACTATGGCTACACCTTC
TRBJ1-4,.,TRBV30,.,CACSRGATNEKLFF,TGTGCCTGCTCTCGCGGGGCAACTAATGAAAAACTGTTTTTT
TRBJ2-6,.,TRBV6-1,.,CASSEPAGTGANVLTF,TGTGCCAGCAGTGAACCAGCAGGGACTGGGGCCAACGTCCTGACTTTC
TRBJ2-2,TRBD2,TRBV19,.,CASMAGLASNTGELFF,TGTGCCAGTATGGCGGGACTAGCATCCAACACCGGGGAGCTGTTTTTT
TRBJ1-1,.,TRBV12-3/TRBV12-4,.,CASRGTLNTEAFF,TGTGCCAGCAGAGGGACATTGAACACTGAAGCTTTCTTT
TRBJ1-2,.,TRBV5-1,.,CASSLGSGANYGYTF,TGCGCCAGCAGCTTGGGTTCAGGGGCGAACTATGGCTACACCTTC
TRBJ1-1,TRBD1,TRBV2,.,CASSLTGATLGTEAFF,TGTGCCAGCAGTCTAACAGGGGCAACGCTCGGAACTGAAGCTTTCTTT
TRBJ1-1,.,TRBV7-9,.,CASSYPPGAFF,TGTGCCAGCAGCTATCCCCCGGGGGCTTTCTTT
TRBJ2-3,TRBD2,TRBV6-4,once,CASSDHGLAGADTQYF,TGTGCCAGCAGTGACCACGGACTAGCGGGGGCTGATACGCAGTATTTT
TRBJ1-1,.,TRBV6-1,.,CASSEYEGGTEAFF,TGTGCCAGCAGTGAATACGAGGGCGGCACTGAAGCTTTCTTT
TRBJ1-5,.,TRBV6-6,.,CASVGASSNQPQHF,TGTGCCAGCGTGGGGGCCTCCAGCAATCAGCCCCAGCATTTT
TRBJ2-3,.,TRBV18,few,CASSDRTGDTQYF,TGTGCCAGCTCAGACAGAACGGGAGATACGCAGTATTTT
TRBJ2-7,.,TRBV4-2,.,CASSPSGQRENYEQYF,TGTGCCAGCAGCCCATCAGGACAGCGGGAAAATTACGAGCAGTACTTC
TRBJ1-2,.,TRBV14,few,CASSQGARGRDGYTF,TGTGCCAGCAGCCAAGGGGCTAGGGGTCGAGATGGCTACACCTTC
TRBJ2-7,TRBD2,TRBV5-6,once,CASSLGGWGASYEQYF,TGTGCCAGCAGCCTCGGGGGGTGGGGAGCTTCCTACGAGCAGTACTTC
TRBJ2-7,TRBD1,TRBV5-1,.,CASSSTGGGYEQYF,TGCGCCAGCAGCTCGACAGGGGGGGGGTACGAGCAGTACTTC
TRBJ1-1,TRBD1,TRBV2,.,CARERTGDTEAFF,TGTGCCAGAGAAAGGACAGGGGACACTGAAGCTTTCTTT
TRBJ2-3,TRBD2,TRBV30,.,CAWGLASDTQYF,TGTGCCTGGGGACTAGCTTCAGATACGCAGTATTTT
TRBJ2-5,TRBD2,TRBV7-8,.,CASSHWTSGGEETQYF,TGTGCCAGCAGCCATTGGACTAGCGGGGGGGAAGAGACCCAGTACTTC
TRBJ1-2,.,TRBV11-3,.,CASSQNGGYGYTF,TGTGCCAGCAGCCAGAATGGAGGGTACGGCTACACCTTC
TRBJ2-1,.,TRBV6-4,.,CASSQTTRNEQFF,TGTGCCAGCAGCCAGACTACCCGCAATGAGCAGTTCTTC
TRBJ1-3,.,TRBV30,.,CAWSRGISGNTIYF,TGTGCCTGGAGTAGGGGCATCTCTGGAAACACCATATATTTT
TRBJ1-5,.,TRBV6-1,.,CASSESVYNQPQHF,TGTGCCAGCAGTGAATCTGTCTACAATCAGCCCCAGCATTTT
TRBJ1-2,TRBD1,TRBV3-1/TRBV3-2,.,CASSPRQGDYYGYTF,TGTGCCAGCAGCCCACGACAGGGGGATTACTATGGCTACACCTTC
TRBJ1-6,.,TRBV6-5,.,CASRGYRDNNSPLHF,TGTGCCAGCAGAGGCTACAGGGACAATAATTCACCCCTCCACTTT
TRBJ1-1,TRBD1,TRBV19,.,CASSSGGWSTEAFF,TGTGCCAGTAGTTCAGGGGGGTGGAGCACTGAAGCTTTCTTT
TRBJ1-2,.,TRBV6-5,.,CATYGGVNYGYTF,TGTGCCACCTACGGGGGGGTAAACTATGGCTACACCTTC
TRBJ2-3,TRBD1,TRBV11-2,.,CASSSGQGWSDTQYF,TGTGCCAGCAGTTCTGGACAGGGGTGGTCAGATACGCAGTATTTT
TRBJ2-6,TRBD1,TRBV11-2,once,CASSLENRGLTGANVLTF,TGTGCCAGCAGCTTAGAGAACAGGGGGTTGACTGGGGCCAACGTCCTGACTTTC
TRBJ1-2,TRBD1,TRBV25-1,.,CASSEYVEGTGRGYTF,TGTGCCAGCAGTGAATATGTTGAAGGGACAGGGAGAGGCTACACCTTC
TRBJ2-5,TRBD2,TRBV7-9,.,CASSLLASGETQYF,TGTGCCAGCAGCTTATTGGCTAGCGGAGAGACCCAGTACTTC
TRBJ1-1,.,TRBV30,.,CAWRQGILTEAFF,TGTGCCTGGAGGCAGGGGATTCTCACTGAAGCTTTCTTT
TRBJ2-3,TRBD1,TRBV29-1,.,CSGQGTGFTDTQYF,TGCAGCGGTCAGGGGACAGGGTTCACAGATACGCAGTATTTT
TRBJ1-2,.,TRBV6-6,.,CASRSGQLNYGYTF,TGTGCCAGCAGATCCGGACAGCTTAACTATGGCTACACCTTC
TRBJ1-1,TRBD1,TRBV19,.,CASSIFGWTGGQAFF,TGTGCCAGTAGTATATTTGGTTGGACAGGGGGCCAAGCTTTCTTT
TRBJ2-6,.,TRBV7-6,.,CASSLGGAGANVLTF,TGTGCCAGCAGCTTAGGTGGGGCGGGGGCCAACGTCCTGACTTTC
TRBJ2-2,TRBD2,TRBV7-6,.,CASSPYGPTSGGNTGELFF,TGTGCCAGCAGCCCGTATGGCCCTACTAGCGGGGGGAACACCGGGGAGCTGTTTTTT
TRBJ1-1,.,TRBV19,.,CASSITDMNTEAFF,TGTGCCAGTAGTATAACAGACATGAACACTGAAGCTTTCTTT
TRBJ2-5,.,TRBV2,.,CASTPEPGRETQHF,TGTGCCAGCACCCCAGAGCCAGGGCGAGAGACCCAGCACTTC
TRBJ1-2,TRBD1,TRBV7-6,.,CASTAVRQGAFTF,TGTGCCAGCACCGCAGTTAGACAGGGGGCGTTCACCTTC
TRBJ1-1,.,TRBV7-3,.,CASSRDMNTEAFF,TGTGCCAGCAGTCGGGACATGAACACTGAAGCTTTCTTT
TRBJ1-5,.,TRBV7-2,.,CASSAGPDQPQHF,TGTGCCAGCAGCGCGGGGCCTGATCAGCCCCAGCATTTT
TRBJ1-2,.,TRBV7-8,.,CASSLVSFYGYTF,TGTGCCAGCAGCTTAGTTTCTTTCTATGGCTACACCTTC